This TCR beta chain was sequenced for a study of patients and donors after allogeneic stem cell transplantation. The V end lost 5 bases, the J end lost 1 base, and 17 bases lay between the germline ends. Germline CDR1 SGHAT, CDR2 FQNNGV. This CDR3 has 16 residues. A single record per CDR3 protein comes from TCRdb applying MiXCR to the RT-PCR reads. The sample carries about 96,000 distinct CDR3 sequences, around 49% recorded once. The sequenced material came from blood, either unsorted or a sorted T cell fraction (not recorded which). This rearrangement joins TRBV11-2 to TRBJ1-1; D perhaps matches TRBD1 (6 bases). This receptor was identified in a human donor who was either an allogeneic HSCT recipient or a stem cell or donor lymphocyte infusion donor (not recorded which). It is not recorded whose cells these are; they may come from a transplant donor. The CDR3 nucleotides read TGTGCCAGCAGCGAGCTCGGGGGGGCCGCGAACACTGAAGCTTTCTTT. This gives the protein CASSELGGAANTEAFF.